Listed below are T cell receptor beta chains from one sample, sequenced in a study of cytomegalovirus exposure and HLA in healthy donors. Data came from immunoSEQ multiplex PCR; TCRdb stores just in-frame clones and leaves some out. Among about 140,000 clones listed, about three quarters were seen once. Sequencing used PBMCs. These receptors were obtained from a man between 18 and 35 years old in good health and CMV-seronegative. Each CDR3 is given without its conserved first and last residue. D genes are given only for firm matches. Clone size is stated in some rows and not others, as once, few, many or a class when expanded.

v_call: TRBV5-6; j_call: TRBJ2-1; d_call: NA; clone_size: NA; cdr3_aa: ASSLDPTSRSYNEQF
v_call: TRBV27; j_call: TRBJ1-5; d_call: NA; clone_size: NA; cdr3_aa: ASSPNTGIRNQPQH
v_call: TRBV5-6; j_call: TRBJ1-1; d_call: NA; clone_size: NA; cdr3_aa: ASSSGGTEAF
v_call: TRBV6-4; j_call: TRBJ2-3; d_call: TRBD2; clone_size: NA; cdr3_aa: ASSDKAGGTDTQY
v_call: TRBV13; j_call: TRBJ1-1; d_call: NA; clone_size: NA; cdr3_aa: ASSPTGLGGNTEAF
v_call: TRBV25-1; j_call: TRBJ2-5; d_call: NA; clone_size: NA; cdr3_aa: ASSEYVGQETQY
v_call: TRBV7-4; j_call: TRBJ1-5; d_call: NA; clone_size: NA; cdr3_aa: ASSLNLPGDQPQH
v_call: TRBV4-1; j_call: TRBJ1-1; d_call: NA; clone_size: NA; cdr3_aa: ASSLYDAGWETRNTEAF
v_call: TRBV7-2; j_call: TRBJ2-5; d_call: TRBD1; clone_size: few; cdr3_aa: ASSLGRTGGRQETQY
v_call: TRBV7-9; j_call: TRBJ1-2; d_call: NA; clone_size: NA; cdr3_aa: ASSLPQGNGYT
v_call: TRBV2; j_call: TRBJ2-4; d_call: TRBD2; clone_size: NA; cdr3_aa: ASSDFPLADHGDIQY
v_call: TRBV19; j_call: TRBJ1-3; d_call: NA; clone_size: NA; cdr3_aa: ASSIRQRLSGNTIY
v_call: TRBV19; j_call: TRBJ2-5; d_call: TRBD2; clone_size: NA; cdr3_aa: ASSINGGSGGLQETQY
v_call: TRBV5-4; j_call: NA; d_call: TRBD2; clone_size: NA; cdr3_aa: ASRRTGGPMDEQY
v_call: TRBV2; j_call: TRBJ2-7; d_call: NA; clone_size: NA; cdr3_aa: ASSTSTGGASYEQY
v_call: TRBV14; j_call: NA; d_call: NA; clone_size: NA; cdr3_aa: ASSHRGLGYEQY